What follows are 32 T cell receptor beta chains derived from one specimen sequenced in a study of blood T cells in healthy people across ages. A second about 7 to 12 cycle PCR used barcoded and J-beta primers. TCRdb itself ran the 5' RACE reads through MiXCR, one entry per CDR3 protein. The table records 1.5 million to 2 million distinct CDR3 sequences, about 50% of them present only once. Sample: blood. These receptors all come from a woman aged 40 to 50 in good health.

This clonotype has only a few counts. The chain employs TRBV11-2 and TRBJ2-3, with 8 bases matching TRBD1. The CDR3 has 20 amino acids. CDR1 is SGHAT and CDR2 is FQNNGV in the germline V gene. Unmatched junction bases numbered 27, after V lost 7 bases and J lost 6 bases. The CDR3 coding sequence is TGTGCCAGCACCCGTGGGCTAAGGCGCGCGGACAGGGTTCTCAAGGATACGCAGTATTTT. Amino acid sequence: CASTRGLRRADRVLKDTQYF. Variable domain in full (rest from reference TRBV11-2 and TRBJ2-3): EAGVAQSPRYKIIEKRQSVAFWCNPISGHATLYWYQQILGQGPKLLIQFQNNGVVDDSQLPKDRFSAERLKGVDSTLKIQPAKLEDSAVYLCASTRGLRRADRVLKDTQYFGPGTRLTVL.

This clonotype was observed once. The chain employs TRBV7-2 and TRBJ2-1; no firm D call. The germline V gene has CDR1 SGHTA and CDR2 FQGNSA. This CDR3 has 14 amino acids. The germline V and J ends were trimmed by 4 bases and 6 bases, with 13 bases remaining between them. The DNA of the CDR3 is TGTGCCAGCAGCTCCCACCCCACCAGCAATGAGCAGTTCTTC. Residues: CASSSHPTSNEQFF.

The chain joins TRBV7-9 to TRBJ1-1, with 10 bases fitting TRBD1. Germline CDR1 reads SEHNR; CDR2 reads FQNEAQ (reference sequence). The CDR3 contains 14 residues. Trimming cost V 11 bases and J 3 bases; bases outside gene matches: 9. The CDR3 DNA reads TGTGCCGGGACTGGAGGGACAGGGGACACTGAAGCTTTCTTT. Translation gives CAGTGGTGDTEAFF.

V gene TRBV29-1 combines with J gene TRBJ2-3, with 11 bases matching TRBD2. From germline, CDR1 is SQVTM and CDR2 ANQGSEA. CDR3 length equals 15 residues. V lost 4 bases, J lost 4 bases, and 7 bases stayed unmatched. The CDR3 DNA reads TGCAGCGTTGGTCTAGCGGGGGGATTTTCAGATACGCAGTATTTT. Its translation: CSVGLAGGFSDTQYF.

This clonotype was picked up a small number of times. DNA for the CDR3: TGTGCCAGCAGCATTAACAGGGGCTCGGTCTACGAGCAGTACTTC. Amino acid sequence: CASSINRGSVYEQYF. The chain couples TRBV7-2 to TRBJ2-7; 7 positions match TRBD1. Germline V CDR1 and CDR2: SGHTA, FQGNSA. Trimming took 5 bases from V and 3 from J; bases not matched to a gene: 10. The CDR3 runs to 15 residues.

As to this clonotype: Sequence at one end of the junction differs from germline and may be a read error. This chain uses TRBV7-9 with TRBJ2-5; 8 positions agree with TRBD2. This CDR3 is built from 17 residues. Germline V CDR1 and CDR2: SEHNR, FQNEAQ (reference sequence). The CDR3 loop is CVSSLRTGGPRQETQYF. The CDR3 DNA is TGTGTCAGCAGCTTAAGGACGGGGGGGCCTCGCCAAGAGACCCAGTACTTC.

The chain employs TRBV6-6 and TRBJ1-1; 8 nucleotides line up with TRBD1. Per the germline V gene, CDR1 is MNHNY and CDR2 is SVGAGI (reference sequence). J lost 4 bases, V lost 2 bases, and 9 bases had no gene match. CDR3 length: 16 residues. The CDR3 sequence: CASSYTTGGRGTEAFF. DNA for the CDR3: TGTGCCAGCAGTTACACCACAGGGGGGAGAGGCACTGAAGCTTTCTTT.

V and J are TRBV12-3 or TRBV12-4 and TRBJ2-1, with TRBD2 matching 12 bases. Gene TRBJ2-7 matches the end of the DNA better, so the J call may be wrong. The CDR3 has 17 amino acids. CDR3 sequence reads: CASSPPSGGVSYNEQYF. CDR3 coding DNA: TGTGCCAGCAGTCCCCCTAGCGGGGGGGTTTCCTACAATGAGCAGTACTTC.

This clonotype was detected a few times. At one end the junction does not follow the germline gene, possibly because of a read error. This sequence joins TRBV4-1 and TRBJ2-3, with D tentatively TRBD1 (7 bases). CDR1 MGHRA and CDR2 YSYEKL come from the germline V gene. There are 14 residues in the CDR3. The CDR3 region has the DNA TGTGCCAGCAGGGGGGACAGCTTCACAGATACGCAGTATTTT. Protein sequence: CASRGDSFTDTQYF.

The chain joins TRBV6-5 to TRBJ2-3; possible D gene TRBD1, 6 bases. The CDR3 consists of 15 residues. V was shortened by 2 bases and J by 1 base, with 10 bases between the two germline ends. Germline CDR1 and CDR2: MNHEY and SVGAGI. The CDR3 sequence is CASSYQGHRTDTQYF. The CDR3 DNA follows: TGTGCCAGCAGTTACCAGGGACACCGCACAGATACGCAGTATTTT.

This clonotype came up a few times. This CDR3 is CASSTLSGGAFYEQYF. As DNA, the CDR3 is TGTGCCAGCAGTACCCTTAGCGGGGGGGCTTTCTACGAGCAGTACTTC. V and J are TRBV12-3 or TRBV12-4 and TRBJ2-7; 11 nucleotides match TRBD2. With 5 bases clipped from V and 3 bases from J, the junction kept 9 bases outside the gene matches. The CDR3 covers 16 residues.

CDR3 protein: CASSLGSGTGTSPLHF. Written as DNA, the CDR3 is TGTGCCAGCAGCCTAGGATCCGGGACGGGGACTAGCCCCCTCCACTTT. The chain couples TRBV3-1 to TRBJ1-6; TRBD1 is a possible D gene (5 bases). The CDR3 loop spans 16 amino acids. The germline V gene encodes CDR1 LGHDT and CDR2 YNNKEL (reference sequence). The germline V and J ends were trimmed by 4 bases and 13 bases, with 23 bases remaining between them.

The chain combines TRBV20-1 with TRBJ2-7, with 8 bases identical to TRBD2. With 0 bases clipped from V and 3 bases from J, the junction kept 4 bases outside the gene matches. The CDR3 is made up of 14 amino acids. CDR1 is DFQATT and CDR2 is SNEGSKA in the germline V gene (reference sequence). DNA for the CDR3: TGCAGTGCTAGAGAGCGGGGGGTCCACTACGAGCAGTACTTC. Protein product: CSARERGVHYEQYF.

The chain uses TRBV4-1 and TRBJ1-1; 10 nucleotides match TRBD1. Trimming removed 1 base from V and 1 base from J; junction bases left unmatched: 3. Germline values: CDR1 MGHRA, CDR2 YSYEKL. The CDR3 totals 16 residues. CDR3 residues: CASSQGTGGKNTEAFF. As DNA, the CDR3 is TGCGCCAGCAGCCAAGGGACAGGGGGAAAGAACACTGAAGCTTTCTTT.

The chain employs TRBV4-2 and TRBJ2-7; tentative D call: TRBD2 (7 bases). Germline lookup yields CDR1 LGHNA and CDR2 YNFKEQ. The V gene lost 0 bases and the J gene lost 8 bases, with 20 bases spanning the gap. The CDR3 consists of 16 residues. The CDR3 sequence is CASSQDLGGPPGKQYF. The CDR3, as DNA: TGTGCCAGCAGCCAAGATCTGGGGGGGCCCCCGGGTAAGCAGTACTTC.

The chain employs TRBV20-1 and TRBJ2-7; D gene unclear. Looked up from germline, CDR1 is DFQATT and CDR2 is SNEGSKA (reference sequence). Trimming removed 3 bases from V and 7 bases from J, with 13 bases in between. This CDR3 has 12 amino acids. CDR3 nucleotide sequence: TGCAGTGCTAGGTTGGGATACAATGAGCAGTACTTC. It translates to CSARLGYNEQYF.

As concerns this clonotype: A much larger clone lies a single base off, so this may be a read error. The CDR3 region has the DNA TGTGCCAGCAGCGCCGGATGGGCAGATACGCAGTATTTT. It yields the protein CASSAGWADTQYF. The rearrangement joins TRBV7-6 to TRBJ2-3; D is undetermined. With 5 bases removed from V and 4 bases from J, the gap between germline ends came to 10 bases. From germline, CDR1 is SGHVS and CDR2 FNYEAQ. The CDR3 is 13 amino acids.

This clonotype was counted a few times. This chain links TRBV2 with TRBJ2-3; 8 bases align to TRBD2. Germline CDR1 reads SNHLY; CDR2 reads FYNNEI. The CDR3 covers 13 residues. The trim removed 8 bases at V and 4 bases at J, leaving 5 bases unmatched. This CDR3 reads CASREGRADTQYF. CDR3 bases: TGTGCCAGCCGGGAGGGTCGTGCAGATACGCAGTATTTT.

The chain combines TRBV6-1 with TRBJ1-2; no firm D call. The CDR3 is 19 amino acids. Germline V lookup: CDR1 MNHNS, CDR2 SASEGT. With 6 bases removed from V and 1 base from J, the gap between germline ends came to 27 bases. CDR3 region: CASSPQAPGARKSNYGYTF. The CDR3 DNA reads as TGTGCCAGCAGCCCTCAAGCCCCGGGAGCCCGGAAGAGTAACTATGGCTACACCTTC.

The V call is TRBV24-1, the J call TRBJ2-3; tentatively, D is TRBD1 or TRBD2 (5 bases each). The germline V gene encodes CDR1 KGHDR and CDR2 SFDVKD. V lost 0 bases and J 8 bases, leaving 20 bases between the germline ends. This CDR3 is 17 amino acids long. In DNA, the CDR3 is TGTGCCACCAGTGATTTGGGGGACCGAGTGGAAAAGGGTACGCAGTATTTT. Amino acid sequence: CATSDLGDRVEKGTQYF.

V usage is TRBV5-1 and J usage is TRBJ2-1, with TRBD1 as a possible D gene (6 bases). Germline assignment: CDR1 SGHRS and CDR2 YFSETQ. V was shortened by 4 bases and J by 7 bases, with 21 bases between the two germline ends. CDR3 length: 16 residues. The CDR3 bases are TGCGCCAGCAGCCTAGGACAGCCCAACCAAAAAAATGAGCAGTTCTTC. This codes for CASSLGQPNQKNEQFF.

The V call is TRBV9, the J call TRBJ1-2; weak D call: TRBD1 (6 bases). Trimming stripped 0 bases from V and 4 bases from J, with 25 bases between. The CDR3 has 19 amino acids. Germline V gene data show CDR1 as SGDLS and CDR2 as YYNGEE. The CDR3 here is CASSVEGVVRADRLYGYTF. For the CDR3, the DNA is TGTGCCAGCAGCGTAGAGGGGGTTGTGCGGGCCGATAGGCTCTATGGCTACACCTTC.

The chain uses TRBV6-2 or TRBV6-3 and TRBJ1-5, with 8 positions matching TRBD1. V gave up 3 bases and J gave up 6 bases; unmatched junction bases: 10. This CDR3 comprises 16 residues. Germline values: CDR1 MNHEY, CDR2 SVGEGT. CDR3 amino acids: CASSYMDRAGSQPQHF. CDR3 DNA sequence: TGTGCCAGCAGTTATATGGACAGGGCTGGTAGTCAGCCCCAGCATTTT.

This clonotype was detected once. V gene TRBV5-1 combines with J gene TRBJ1-1, with 7 bases lining up with TRBD1. CDR1 and CDR2 from the germline V gene are SGHRS and YFSETQ. The junction had 24 bases not matched to a gene; V was cut back by 5 bases and J by 8 bases. CDR3 length: 18 amino acids. The CDR3 nucleotides are TGCGCCAGCAGAGCGGTGAAGCAAAGGGACAGTTTCACGCAAGAAGCTTTCTTT. Translated: CASRAVKQRDSFTQEAFF.

The chain carries TRBV29-1 and TRBJ2-1; a weak D match, TRBD2 (6 bases). Germline CDR1 and CDR2: SQVTM and ANQGSEA. CDR3 length equals 14 residues. Trimming removed 5 bases at V and 5 bases at J, with 16 bases between. The CDR3 sequence is CSVPKGTGNNEQFF. In DNA, the CDR3 is TGCAGCGTTCCAAAAGGGACTGGAAACAATGAGCAGTTCTTC.

To note about this clonotype: A much larger clone lies one base from this, so it may be a read error. This sequence joins TRBV7-2 and TRBJ2-1; tentative D call: TRBD1 (6 bases). Trimming took 4 bases from V and 11 from J, leaving 9 bases between them. Germline CDR1 SGHTA, CDR2 FQGNSA. CDR3 size: 11 residues. DNA of the CDR3: TGTGCCAGCAGCTACAGGGATCAGCAGTTCTTC. Amino acid sequence: CASSYRDQQFF.

The chain employs TRBV18 and TRBJ1-2; a possible D gene is TRBD1 (5 bases). Germline V gives CDR1 KGHSH, CDR2 LQKENI. V shed 4 bases and J shed 3 bases, with 9 bases lying between them. This CDR3 spans 13 amino acids. In DNA, the CDR3 is TGTGCCAGCTCACGACTACAGGACTATGGCTACACCTTC. It translates to CASSRLQDYGYTF.

The V gene is TRBV20-1, the J gene TRBJ1-1; no clear D gene. V lost 1 base to trimming and J lost 4 bases, with 7 bases between them. CDR3 size: 12 residues. Germline V lookup: CDR1 DFQATT, CDR2 SNEGSKA (reference sequence). The CDR3 is CSARALRTEAFF. DNA for the CDR3: TGCAGTGCTAGAGCGCTGCGCACTGAAGCTTTCTTT.

The table lists this clonotype with a few counts. The chain recombines TRBV6-2 or TRBV6-3 with TRBJ2-5; D remains unclear. CDR1 is MNHEY, CDR2 SVGEGT, per germline. The CDR3 contains 13 residues. V shed 7 bases and J shed 3 bases, with 12 bases lying between them. CDR3 nucleotides: TGTGCCAGCAAGTGGTCTTACAAAGAGACCCAGTACTTC. Its translation: CASKWSYKETQYF.

The chain is built from TRBV28 and TRBJ1-5; 8 bases match TRBD1. Unmatched junction bases numbered 6, after V lost 3 bases and J lost 2 bases. Germline lookup yields CDR1 MDHEN and CDR2 SYDVKM. The CDR3 is 16 amino acids. The CDR3 region has the DNA TGTGCCAGCAGTTTCCCGGACAGGGCTGGCAATCAGCCCCAGCATTTT. It specifies CASSFPDRAGNQPQHF. The whole variable domain, remainder taken from reference TRBV28 and TRBJ1-5, is DVKVTQSSRYLVKRTGEKVFLECVQDMDHENMFWYRQDPGLGLRLIYFSYDVKMKEKGDIPEGYSVSREKKERFSLILESASTNQTSMYLCASSFPDRAGNQPQHFGDGTRLSIL.

This clonotype has just a few counts. The genes are TRBV6-2 or TRBV6-3 and TRBJ2-1; D may correspond to TRBD1 or TRBD2 (5 bases each). CDR1 is MNHEY, CDR2 SVGEGT, per germline. This CDR3 has 17 residues. Trimming cost V 1 base and J 5 bases, with 18 bases left between them. The CDR3 DNA reads TGTGCCAGCAGTTACTTAGTGACCGGGACGATCGACAATGAGCAGTTCTTC. It translates to CASSYLVTGTIDNEQFF.

The rearrangement joins TRBV5-1 to TRBJ2-1; 8 positions agree with TRBD1. V dropped 4 bases and J dropped 6; count of bases not matched to a gene: 9. Germline V CDR1 and CDR2: SGHRS, YFSETQ. There are 15 residues in the CDR3. As DNA, the CDR3 is TGCGCCAGCAGCCCCTGGACAGGGTCCGGCAATGAGCAGTTCTTC. Residues: CASSPWTGSGNEQFF.